This T cell receptor beta chain was sequenced for a study of shared clonotypes between healthy human individuals. Study in general: Each donor had three CD4 naive, three CD4 memory, two CD8 naive and one CD8 memory plate. Study-wide findings and caveats: The diversity represented, both genetic and in exposure history, was limited by few donors.

Worth noting for this clone: Its cognate antigen is unknown.

Profiling relied on immunoSEQ multiplex PCR, and the TCRdb table lists in-frame clones only, not all of them. The sample yields a few million clones, 90% to 95% seen once. This receptor was obtained from a man aged 18-30 years in good health. Sample: naive CD4+ T cells sorted from blood. Indicated subset: CD45RA+ positively selected.

The CDR3 sequence is CASSIPQINEQFF. CDR3 DNA: TGTGCCAGTAGTATCCCCCAGATTAATGAGCAGTTCTTC. The genes are TRBV19 and TRBJ2-1, with D unclear. With 3 bases removed from V and 7 bases from J, the gap between germline ends came to 10 bases. The CDR3 consists of 13 residues. The germline CDR1 and CDR2 sequences are LNHDA and SQIVND (reference sequence).